The 10 T cell receptor beta chains below all came from one sample that was sequenced in a study of PD-1 blockade in classical Hodgkin lymphoma. Stated time point: newly diagnosed, previously untreated cHL patient sample. Magnetic negative selection of thawed PBMCs was the method by which CD4+ T cells were purified. Clones were sequenced by immunoSEQ multiplex PCR, and TCRdb holds only the in-frame ones, with some missing. The sample yields fewer than 40,000 clones, 75% to 90% seen once. Sample: CD4+ T cells from blood. Receptor source: a human donor with classical Hodgkin lymphoma.

This clone came up a few times. The chain joins TRBV10-3 to TRBJ1-2; D gene uncertain. V was clipped by 8 bases and J by 2 bases, with 9 bases between them. Germline-derived CDR1 and CDR2 are ENHRY and SYGVKD. This CDR3 region has 12 residues. The CDR3 coding sequence is TGTGCCATCGAGACCGGCAACTATGGCTACACCTTC. Protein product: CAIETGNYGYTF.

The chain joins TRBV7-9 to TRBJ1-2, with a tentative D call TRBD1 (6 bases). Trimming shortened V by 2 bases and J by 7 bases, and 8 bases separated the two germline ends. CDR1 and CDR2 from the germline V gene are SEHNR and FQNEAQ (reference sequence). The CDR3 length is 12 residues. CDR3 loop: CASSLSGVGYTF. The CDR3, as DNA: TGTGCCAGCAGCTTATCAGGGGTTGGCTACACCTTC.

V usage is TRBV15 and J usage is TRBJ1-1; the match to TRBD1 covers 8 bases. The CDR3 loop spans 15 amino acids. Germline lookup yields CDR1 LNHNV and CDR2 YYDKDF (reference sequence). Trimming at V came to 3 bases and at J to 3 bases, leaving 6 bases not matched to a gene. CDR3 amino acids: CATSSGQGYDTEAFF. DNA for the CDR3: TGTGCCACCAGCAGTGGACAGGGTTACGACACTGAAGCTTTCTTT.

The rearrangement links TRBV5-1 to TRBJ2-2, with 7 positions matching TRBD2. This CDR3 has 16 amino acids. Germline-derived CDR1 and CDR2 are SGHRS and YFSETQ. The V and J ends lost 2 bases and 1 base, in that order; junction bases with no gene match: 5. The CDR3 nucleotides are TGCGCCAGCAGCTTTCTTGGGGGGGTGAACACCGGGGAGCTGTTTTTT. It yields the protein CASSFLGGVNTGELFF.

V gene TRBV27 combines with J gene TRBJ2-7; 9 positions match TRBD2. This CDR3 is built from 14 residues. Germline CDR1 and CDR2: MNHEY and SMNVEV (reference sequence). V shed 2 bases, J shed 2 bases, and the junction held 1 base outside the gene matches. The CDR3 protein is CASSLRGRAYEQYF. As DNA, the CDR3 is TGTGCCAGCAGTTTACGCGGGAGGGCCTACGAGCAGTACTTC.

J is TRBJ2-3 and V is TRBV5-1; D possibly corresponds to TRBD2 (6 bases). The CDR3 covers 14 residues. V was shortened by 6 bases and J by 6 bases, with 17 bases between the two germline ends. Germline V gene lookup returns CDR1 SGHRS and CDR2 YFSETQ. CDR3 sequence (DNA): TGCGCCAGCATGGAACGGACTACCAGGGATACGCAGTATTTT. This translates into CASMERTTRDTQYF.

This rearrangement joins TRBV19 to TRBJ1-1; D gene ambiguous. CDR3 size: 12 residues. Germline V gene lookup returns CDR1 LNHDA and CDR2 SQIVND (reference sequence). V lost 6 bases, J lost 3 bases, and 8 bases lay in between. CDR3 region: CASSPRDTEAFF. CDR3 DNA: TGTGCCAGTAGCCCGCGGGACACTGAAGCTTTCTTT.

This chain joins TRBV28 and TRBJ2-5, with D hard to call. The CDR3 loop spans 13 amino acids. V was trimmed by 7 bases and J by 1 base, leaving 10 bases between them. Germline V gives CDR1 MDHEN, CDR2 SYDVKM. CDR3 in amino acids: CASIGYSQETQYF. CDR3 in DNA: TGTGCCAGCATAGGCTACAGCCAAGAGACCCAGTACTTC.

The rearrangement joins TRBV10-3 to TRBJ1-5; D not certain. Germline-derived CDR1 and CDR2 are ENHRY and SYGVKD. The V and J ends lost 6 bases and 1 base respectively, with 4 bases between them. CDR3 length: 12 residues. The chain's CDR3 is CAISDSNQPQHF. The CDR3 DNA is TGTGCCATCAGCGACAGCAATCAGCCCCAGCATTTT.

This clone was detected once. The rearrangement joins TRBV7-9 to TRBJ2-7, with TRBD1 matching 8 bases. CDR3 length: 16 residues. CDR1 and CDR2 (germline): SEHNR, FQNEAQ (reference sequence). The junction had 12 bases not matched to a gene; V was cut back by 2 bases and J by 6 bases. CDR3 sequence (DNA): TGTGCCAGCAGCTTATCTGGTGGACAGGGCTATCTCGAGCAGTACTTC. Amino acid sequence: CASSLSGGQGYLEQYF.